The present TCR beta chain was sequenced within a study of T cell repertoires in cytomegalovirus infection (dated 2019 in TCRdb). Regarding the research as a whole: Alongside well-studied HLA-B-restricted epitopes, the peptide stimulations were aimed at recently identified HLA-C-restricted CMV epitopes, whose presentation resists viral immunomodulation. Because public TCR beta signatures pointed to carriage of CMV infection together with the matching HLA type, the HLA type of each donor mattered for the analysis. Study-wide findings and limitations: Carriers of CMV infection plus the relevant HLA type were discriminated by the cumulative frequency of public TCR beta family members in the study cohort and in an independent roughly 320-donor cohort. The ex vivo response was dominated by HLA-C-restricted CMV-specific TCR beta clonotypes, and the single most frequent clonotype in two of eight donors was supplied by these HLA-C-restricted clonotypes.

In light of the paper, this sample's treatment or condition label describes: in vitro stimulation with specific CMV peptide epitopes to enrich CMV-specific T cells. Sequencing was performed on an Illumina HiSeq 1500. Using fastp at Q25 and MiXCR, TCRdb reprocessed the public reads and kept productive beta chains. All rows with the same CDR3 protein become a single entry with the most common DNA and genes. This sample lists some 800,000 distinct CDR3 sequences; around 29% were detected once. Around 14% of the sample is held by the ten biggest clonotypes. The CDR3 runs 17 amino acids, cysteine and phenylalanine included. Of the read, only the CDR3 DNA is kept; its 51 bases are in frame from base 1. V and J are truncated by 3 bases and 5 bases respectively, leaving an intervening sequence of 22 bases. According to the germline V gene (reference sequence), CDR1 reads MNHEY and CDR2 reads SMNVEV. Comment on this clonotype: The antigen it binds to is not known. Base qualities are not recorded, but no much larger clone differs from it by a single base.

The sequencing used cultured CD8+ T cells from PBMCs, collected from culture after CMV antigen stimulation. The receptor was derived from a human donor in good health (CMV status not recorded). Some clones in this sample may be carry-over from other donors' samples. The rearrangement combines TRBV27 with TRBJ1-1, with no confidently assigned D gene. This receptor has the CDR3 CASSLSPGRGRTTEAFF. The DNA sequence follows: TGTGCCAGCAGTTTGTCCCCGGGTCGCGGCCGGACGACTGAAGCTTTCTTT.